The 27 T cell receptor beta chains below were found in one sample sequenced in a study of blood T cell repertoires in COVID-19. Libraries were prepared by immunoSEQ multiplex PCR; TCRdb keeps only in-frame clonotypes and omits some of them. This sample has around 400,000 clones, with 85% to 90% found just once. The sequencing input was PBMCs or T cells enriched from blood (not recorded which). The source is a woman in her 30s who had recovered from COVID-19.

In nucleotides, the CDR3 is TGTGCCAGCTCACCTTATGCGGCGGGAGGCCACTACGAGCAGTACTTC. It specifies CASSPYAAGGHYEQYF. J is TRBJ2-7 and V is TRBV18; TRBD2 agrees at 8 bases. Trimming removed 3 bases from V and 3 bases from J; junction bases left unmatched: 10. CDR3 length equals 16 residues. Germline CDR1 and CDR2: KGHSH and LQKENI.

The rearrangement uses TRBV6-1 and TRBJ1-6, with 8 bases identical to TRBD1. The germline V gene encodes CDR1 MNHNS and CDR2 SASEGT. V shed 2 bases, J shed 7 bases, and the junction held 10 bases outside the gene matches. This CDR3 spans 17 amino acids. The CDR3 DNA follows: TGTGCCAGCAGTGAACATAGGACAGGGAAGATAAATTCACCCCTCCACTTT. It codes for CASSEHRTGKINSPLHF.

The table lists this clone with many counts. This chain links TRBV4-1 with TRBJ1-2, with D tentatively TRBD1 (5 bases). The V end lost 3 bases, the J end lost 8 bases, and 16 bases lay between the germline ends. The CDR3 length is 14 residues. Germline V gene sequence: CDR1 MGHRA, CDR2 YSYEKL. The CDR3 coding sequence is TGCGCCAGCAGCCATTCCCAGGGACTTCAAGGCTACACCTTC. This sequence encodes CASSHSQGLQGYTF.

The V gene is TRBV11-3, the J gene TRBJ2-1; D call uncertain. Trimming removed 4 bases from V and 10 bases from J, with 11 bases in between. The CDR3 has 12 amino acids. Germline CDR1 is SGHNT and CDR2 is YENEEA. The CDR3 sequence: CASSSNPVEQFF. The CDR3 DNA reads TGTGCCAGCAGCTCTAATCCTGTGGAGCAGTTCTTC.

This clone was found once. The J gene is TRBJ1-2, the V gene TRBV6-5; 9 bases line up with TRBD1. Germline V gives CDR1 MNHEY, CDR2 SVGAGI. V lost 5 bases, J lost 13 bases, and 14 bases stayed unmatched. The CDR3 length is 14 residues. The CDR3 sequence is CASSPPRGQGIPTF. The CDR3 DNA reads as TGTGCCAGCAGTCCTCCCAGGGGACAGGGTATCCCCACCTTC.

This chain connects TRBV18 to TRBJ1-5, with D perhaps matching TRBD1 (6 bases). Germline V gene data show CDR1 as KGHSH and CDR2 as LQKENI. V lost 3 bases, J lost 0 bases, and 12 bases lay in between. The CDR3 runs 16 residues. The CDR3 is CASSPRSGDSNQPQHF. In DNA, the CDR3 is TGTGCCAGCTCACCCCGTTCAGGGGATAGCAATCAGCCCCAGCATTTT. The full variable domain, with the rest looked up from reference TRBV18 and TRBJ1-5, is NAGVMQNPRHLVRRRGQEARLRCSPMKGHSHVYWYRQLPEEGLKFMVYLQKENIIDESGMPKERFSAEFPKEGPSILRIQQVVRGDSAAYFCASSPRSGDSNQPQHFGDGTRLSIL.

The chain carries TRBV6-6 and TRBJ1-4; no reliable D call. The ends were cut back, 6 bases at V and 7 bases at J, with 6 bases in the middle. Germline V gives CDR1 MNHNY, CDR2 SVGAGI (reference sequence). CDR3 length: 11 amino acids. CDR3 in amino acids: CASSHGEKLFF. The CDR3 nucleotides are TGTGCCAGCAGCCACGGTGAAAAACTGTTTTTT.

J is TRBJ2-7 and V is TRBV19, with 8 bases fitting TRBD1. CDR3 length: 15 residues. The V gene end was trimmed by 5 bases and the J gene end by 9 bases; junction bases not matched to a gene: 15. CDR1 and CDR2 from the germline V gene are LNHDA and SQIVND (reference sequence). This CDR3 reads CASSVTGTGTIGQYF. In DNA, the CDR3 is TGTGCCAGTAGTGTCACCGGGACAGGTACCATCGGGCAGTACTTC. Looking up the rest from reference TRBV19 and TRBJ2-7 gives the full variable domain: DGGITQSPKYLFRKEGQNVTLSCEQNLNHDAMYWYRQDPGQGLRLIYYSQIVNDFQKGDIAEGYSVSREKKESFPLTVTSAQKNPTAFYLCASSVTGTGTIGQYFGPGTRLTVT.

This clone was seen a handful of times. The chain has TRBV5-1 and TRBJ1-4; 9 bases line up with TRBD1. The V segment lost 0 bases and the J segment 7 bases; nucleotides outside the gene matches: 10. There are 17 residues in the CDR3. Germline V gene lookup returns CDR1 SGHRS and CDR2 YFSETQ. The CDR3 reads CASSLATGGRVGEKLFF. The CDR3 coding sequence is TGCGCCAGCAGCTTGGCGACAGGGGGAAGGGTCGGTGAAAAACTGTTTTTT.

Written as DNA, the CDR3 is TGTGCCAGCAGCCAAGGGGACACTAAAGACACTGAAGCTTTCTTT. Its translation is CASSQGDTKDTEAFF. The chain has TRBV3-1 (or the pseudogene TRBV3-2) and TRBJ1-1; D perhaps matches TRBD1 (6 bases). The CDR3 is 15 residues long. V lost 1 base, J lost 3 bases, and 12 bases lay in between. Germline CDR1 LGHDT, CDR2 YNNKEL (reference sequence).

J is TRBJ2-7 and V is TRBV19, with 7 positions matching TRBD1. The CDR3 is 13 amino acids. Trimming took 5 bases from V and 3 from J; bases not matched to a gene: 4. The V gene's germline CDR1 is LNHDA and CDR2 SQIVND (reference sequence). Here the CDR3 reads CASSGDSRYEQYF. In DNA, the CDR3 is TGTGCCAGTAGTGGGGACAGCCGCTACGAGCAGTACTTC.

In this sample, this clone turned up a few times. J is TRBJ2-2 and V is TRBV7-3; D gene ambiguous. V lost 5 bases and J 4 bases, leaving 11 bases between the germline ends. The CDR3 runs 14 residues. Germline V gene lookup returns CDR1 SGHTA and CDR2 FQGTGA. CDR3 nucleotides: TGTGCCAGCAGCCCCGCGGTGGGCACCGGGGAGCTGTTTTTT. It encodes CASSPAVGTGELFF.

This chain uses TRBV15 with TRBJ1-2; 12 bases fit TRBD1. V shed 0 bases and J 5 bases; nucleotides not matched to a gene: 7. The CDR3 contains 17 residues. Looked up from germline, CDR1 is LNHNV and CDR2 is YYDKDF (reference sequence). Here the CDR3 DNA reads TGTGCCACCAGCAGAGAGGGACAGGGGGCGCCCCTTTATGGCTACACCTTC. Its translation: CATSREGQGAPLYGYTF.

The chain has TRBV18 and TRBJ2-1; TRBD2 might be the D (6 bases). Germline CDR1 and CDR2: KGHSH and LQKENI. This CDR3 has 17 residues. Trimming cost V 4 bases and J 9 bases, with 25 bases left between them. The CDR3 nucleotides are TGTGCCAGCTCACGACTCTTCTCGGGGGAGAGCCTTATTGAGCAGTTCTTC. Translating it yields CASSRLFSGESLIEQFF.

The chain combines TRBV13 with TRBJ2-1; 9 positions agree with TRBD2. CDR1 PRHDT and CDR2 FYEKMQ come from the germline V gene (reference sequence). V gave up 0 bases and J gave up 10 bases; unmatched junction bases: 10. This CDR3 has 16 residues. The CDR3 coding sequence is TGTGCCAGCAGCTTAGGCGGGGCTAGCGGGATTGGGGAGCAGTTCTTC. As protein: CASSLGGASGIGEQFF.

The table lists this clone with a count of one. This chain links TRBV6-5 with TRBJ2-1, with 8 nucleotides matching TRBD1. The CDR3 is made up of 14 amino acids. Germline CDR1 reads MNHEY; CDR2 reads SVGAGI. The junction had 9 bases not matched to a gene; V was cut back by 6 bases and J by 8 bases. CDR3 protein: CASSDRGLYDEQFF. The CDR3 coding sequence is TGTGCCAGCAGCGACAGGGGTCTTTACGATGAGCAGTTCTTC.

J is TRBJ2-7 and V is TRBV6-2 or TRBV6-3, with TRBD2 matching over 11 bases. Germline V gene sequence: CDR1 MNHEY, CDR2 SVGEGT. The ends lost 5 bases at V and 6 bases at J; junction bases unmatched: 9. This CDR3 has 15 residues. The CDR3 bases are TGTGCCAGCAGTGTACTAGCGGGGGCCGGTGGCGAGCAGTACTTC. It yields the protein CASSVLAGAGGEQYF.

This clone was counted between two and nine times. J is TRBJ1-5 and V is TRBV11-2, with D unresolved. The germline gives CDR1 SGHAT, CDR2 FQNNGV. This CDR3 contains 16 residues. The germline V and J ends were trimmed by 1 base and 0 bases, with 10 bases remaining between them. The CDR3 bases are TGTGCCAGCAGCTTAGTCAGTTGGTATAGCAATCAGCCCCAGCATTTT. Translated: CASSLVSWYSNQPQHF.

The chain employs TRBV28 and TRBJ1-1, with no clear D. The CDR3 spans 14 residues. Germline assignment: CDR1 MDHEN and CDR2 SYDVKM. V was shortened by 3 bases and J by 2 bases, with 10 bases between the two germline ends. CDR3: CASSFLGRNTEAFF. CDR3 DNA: TGTGCCAGCAGTTTTTTGGGCAGAAACACTGAAGCTTTCTTT.

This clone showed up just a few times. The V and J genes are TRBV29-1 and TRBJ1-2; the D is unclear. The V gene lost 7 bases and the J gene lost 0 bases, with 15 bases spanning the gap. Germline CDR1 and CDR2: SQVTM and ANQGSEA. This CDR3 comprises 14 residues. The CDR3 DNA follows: TGCAGCGCCCGAGGTTGGGTCCCTAACTATGGCTACACCTTC. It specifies CSARGWVPNYGYTF.

The CDR3 DNA follows: TGTGCCTGGAGGAGGGGGATAGGGGTCCACGAGCAGTACTTC. Amino acid sequence: CAWRRGIGVHEQYF. The genes are TRBV30 and TRBJ2-7, with a weak D call TRBD1 (6 bases). Germline V gene sequence: CDR1 GTSNPN, CDR2 SVGIG (reference sequence). The V end lost 3 bases, the J end lost 5 bases, and 17 bases lay between the germline ends. There are 14 residues in the CDR3.

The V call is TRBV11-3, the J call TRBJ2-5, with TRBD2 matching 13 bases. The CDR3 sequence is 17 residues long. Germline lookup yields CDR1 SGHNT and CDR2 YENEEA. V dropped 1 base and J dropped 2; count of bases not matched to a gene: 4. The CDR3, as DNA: TGTGCCAGCAGCTTAGGAGCGACTAGCGGGAGGCAAGAGACCCAGTACTTC. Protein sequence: CASSLGATSGRQETQYF.

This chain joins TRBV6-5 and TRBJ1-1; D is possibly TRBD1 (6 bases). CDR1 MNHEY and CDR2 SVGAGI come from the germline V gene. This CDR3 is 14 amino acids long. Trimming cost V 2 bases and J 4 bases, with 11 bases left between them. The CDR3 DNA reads TGTGCCAGCAGTTACGGGACACGAGGCACTGAAGCTTTCTTT. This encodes CASSYGTRGTEAFF.

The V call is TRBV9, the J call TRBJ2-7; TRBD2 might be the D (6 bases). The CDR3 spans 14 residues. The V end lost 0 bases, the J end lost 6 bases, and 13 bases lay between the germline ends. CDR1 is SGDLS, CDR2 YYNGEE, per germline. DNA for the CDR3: TGTGCCAGCAGCGTAGGCGGGATTACCTCCGAGCAGTACTTC. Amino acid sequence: CASSVGGITSEQYF.

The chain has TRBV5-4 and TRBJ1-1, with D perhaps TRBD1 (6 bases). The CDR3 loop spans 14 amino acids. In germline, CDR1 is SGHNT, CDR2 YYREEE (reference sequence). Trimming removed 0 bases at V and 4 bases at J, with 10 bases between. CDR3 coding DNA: TGTGCCAGCAGCTTGGACAGGGTTGGCACTGAAGCTTTCTTT. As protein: CASSLDRVGTEAFF.

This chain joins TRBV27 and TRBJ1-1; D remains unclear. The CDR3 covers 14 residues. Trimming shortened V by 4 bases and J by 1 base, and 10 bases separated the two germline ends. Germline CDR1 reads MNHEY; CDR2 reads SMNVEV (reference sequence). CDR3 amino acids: CASSSRRGNTEAFF. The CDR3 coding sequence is TGTGCCAGCAGTTCCCGGCGGGGGAACACTGAAGCTTTCTTT.

The DNA for the CDR3 is TGTGCCGCCTCTCGGACAGGCTCTGGAAACACCATATATTTT. This sequence encodes CAASRTGSGNTIYF. The gene calls are TRBV30 and TRBJ1-3; TRBD1 agrees at 7 bases. The germline V gene has CDR1 GTSNPN and CDR2 SVGIG (reference sequence). The CDR3 contains 14 residues. V trimming: 8 bases; J trimming: 0 bases; junction bases outside the gene matches: 7.